The entry below gives a single TCR beta chain sequence along with its context. Mismatch repair deficiency was confirmed in all patients, by PCR or immunohistochemistry. The sample is drawn from a study of PD-1 blockade in mismatch repair-deficient tumors. TCRdb keeps only in-frame clones here, not all; method: immunoSEQ multiplex PCR. This table has about 67,000 clones, around 80% appearing once. Germline V gene data show CDR1 as LNHDA and CDR2 as SQIVND (reference sequence). The CDR3 sequence is 13 residues long. V was clipped by 5 bases and J by 5 bases, with 12 bases between them. Here the sequenced sample was peripheral blood, taken 2 weeks after starting pembrolizumab. This rearrangement joins TRBV19 to TRBJ2-5; no reliable D call. This TCR was sampled from an adult with mismatch repair-deficient cancer. CDR3 bases: TGTGCCAGTAGTTCCAGCCTATCGGAGACCCAGTACTTC. It yields the protein CASSSSLSETQYF.